A single sample gave rise to the 25 T cell receptor beta chains below, sequenced in a study of early T cells in non-severe SARS-CoV-2 infection. In TCRdb, the 5' RACE reads were re-called with MiXCR into one record per CDR3 protein. The table has 60,000 or so distinct CDR3 sequences, roughly an eighth seen once. Sequencing used whole blood, obtained at baseline. The source of these receptors is an adult who was a healthcare worker with PCR-confirmed SARS-CoV-2 infection or an uninfected control (not recorded which).

This clonotype showed up just a few times. The chain has TRBV5-4 and TRBJ2-2, with a possible D match to TRBD1 (6 bases). This CDR3 is built from 15 residues. CDR1 is SGHNT, CDR2 YYREEE, per germline (reference sequence). V was trimmed by 4 bases and J by 1 base, leaving 11 bases between them. The CDR3 nucleotides read TGTGCCAGCAGCCCGGACAGTTTGAACACCGGGGAGCTGTTTTTT. Translation: CASSPDSLNTGELFF.

The J gene is TRBJ2-3, the V gene TRBV29-1, with a possible D match to TRBD1 (5 bases). The V end lost 3 bases, the J end lost 4 bases, and 11 bases lay between the germline ends. The CDR3 runs 13 residues. CDR1 and CDR2 from the germline V gene are SQVTM and ANQGSEA. The CDR3 region has the DNA TGCAGCGTTGATTGGGGCCTACCAGATACGCAGTATTTT. It yields the protein CSVDWGLPDTQYF.

This clonotype has just a few counts. The chain uses TRBV11-2 and TRBJ2-4; D is perhaps TRBD1 or TRBD2 (5 bases each). There are 15 residues in the CDR3. CDR1 SGHAT and CDR2 FQNNGV come from the germline V gene. The germline V and J ends were trimmed by 1 base and 9 bases, with 16 bases remaining between them. The chain's CDR3 is CASSLAGTTEGIQYF. The CDR3 DNA sequence: TGTGCCAGCAGCTTAGCCGGGACCACAGAAGGCATTCAGTACTTC. Based on the CDR3 plus reference TRBV11-2 and TRBJ2-4, the full variable domain is EAGVAQSPRYKIIEKRQSVAFWCNPISGHATLYWYQQILGQGPKLLIQFQNNGVVDDSQLPKDRFSAERLKGVDSTLKIQPAKLEDSAVYLCASSLAGTTEGIQYFGAGTRLSVL.

The chain couples TRBV29-1 to TRBJ2-7; D is undetermined. Germline CDR1 is SQVTM and CDR2 is ANQGSEA. The length of the CDR3 is 14 residues. V was cut by 4 bases and J by 5 bases, with 18 bases left in between. CDR3 amino acids: CSVARYNPTDEQYF. Here the CDR3 DNA reads TGCAGCGTTGCCCGATATAACCCTACGGACGAGCAGTACTTC.

This clonotype was seen many times. The chain links TRBV7-2 to TRBJ2-5; D remains ambiguous. This CDR3 has 13 residues. Per germline, CDR1 SGHTA and CDR2 FQGNSA. Trimming left V 8 bases short and J 5 bases short, with 15 bases between. CDR3 DNA: TGTGCCAGCGCTTGGGGTCTCGCCGAGACCCAGTACTTC. Amino acids: CASAWGLAETQYF.

The chain links TRBV28 to TRBJ2-5, with TRBD1 matching over 7 bases. The J segment lost 4 bases and the V segment lost 4 bases, leaving 6 bases of the junction unmatched. Germline V gives CDR1 MDHEN, CDR2 SYDVKM. The CDR3 extends over 14 amino acids. Here the CDR3 reads CASSSTGETETQYF. CDR3 sequence (DNA): TGTGCCAGCAGTTCTACAGGGGAAACAGAGACCCAGTACTTC.

In this sample, this clonotype turned up many times. The chain employs TRBV20-1 and TRBJ2-2, with D perhaps matching TRBD1 or TRBD2 (6 bases each). The CDR3 contains 15 residues. Per germline, CDR1 DFQATT and CDR2 SNEGSKA (reference sequence). V lost 3 bases, J lost 4 bases, and 15 bases lay in between. CDR3 DNA: TGCAGTGCTAGGGACCGGGGGCGAGGCACCGGGGAGCTGTTTTTT. Translated: CSARDRGRGTGELFF.

This rearrangement joins TRBV27 to TRBJ2-7; 8 bases fit TRBD2. V lost 2 bases and J lost 2; bases outside the gene matches: 2. The CDR3 covers 14 residues. The germline V gene has CDR1 MNHEY and CDR2 SMNVEV (reference sequence). The CDR3 sequence is CASSLAGGPYEQYF. The CDR3, as DNA: TGTGCCAGCAGTTTAGCGGGAGGACCCTACGAGCAGTACTTC.

The chain carries TRBV5-1 and TRBJ2-3; D is unclear. Trimming took 0 bases from V and 2 from J, leaving 4 bases between them. CDR3 length: 13 residues. Germline assignment: CDR1 SGHRS and CDR2 YFSETQ. DNA of the CDR3: TGCGCCAGCAGCTTGGGTACCACAGATACGCAGTATTTT. Its translation: CASSLGTTDTQYF.

This clonotype was seen a handful of times. This sequence joins TRBV20-1 and TRBJ2-7; D is perhaps TRBD2 (6 bases). Germline values: CDR1 DFQATT, CDR2 SNEGSKA (reference sequence). V shed 3 bases and J shed 0 bases, with 12 bases lying between them. The CDR3 runs to 14 residues. The CDR3 bases are TGCAGTGCTAGCAATGGGGGGAGCTCCTACGAGCAGTACTTC. As protein: CSASNGGSSYEQYF.

The V gene is TRBV12-3 or TRBV12-4, the J gene TRBJ2-1; D is uncertain. The CDR3 consists of 13 residues. V lost 8 bases, J lost 5 bases, and 13 bases lay in between. For the CDR3, the DNA is TGTGCCAGCGTATCCGGAAACAACAATGAGCAGTTCTTC. This sequence encodes CASVSGNNNEQFF.

The chain has TRBV7-9 and TRBJ1-2; D is perhaps TRBD1 (5 bases). The CDR3 spans 14 residues. Deletions cut 7 bases from V and 8 bases from J, with 20 bases between. Germline CDR1 SEHNR, CDR2 FQNEAQ (reference sequence). CDR3 protein: CASTDGSAGGGYTF. The CDR3 nucleotides read TGTGCCAGCACCGACGGCTCAGCCGGGGGGGGCTACACCTTC.

The gene calls are TRBV10-3 and TRBJ2-3; TRBD2 agrees at 13 bases. In germline, CDR1 is ENHRY, CDR2 SYGVKD. V trimming: 10 bases; J trimming: 0 bases; junction bases outside the gene matches: 7. The CDR3 extends over 16 amino acids. Here the CDR3 reads CATQGLAGTSTDTQYF. The CDR3 DNA is TGTGCCACACAGGGACTAGCGGGAACTAGCACAGATACGCAGTATTTT.

There are many counts of this clonotype. The chain combines TRBV25-1 with TRBJ2-1; 7 nucleotides line up with TRBD2. V trimming: 4 bases; J trimming: 0 bases; junction bases outside the gene matches: 9. CDR3 length: 17 amino acids. Looked up from germline, CDR1 is MGHDK and CDR2 is SYGVNS. Written as DNA, the CDR3 is TGTGCCAGCAGTGGACCGGCTAGCGGCAGCTCCTACAATGAGCAGTTCTTC. It codes for CASSGPASGSSYNEQFF.

This clonotype came up a few times. The rearrangement uses TRBV11-2 and TRBJ1-4; the D is unclear. Germline CDR1 reads SGHAT; CDR2 reads FQNNGV. The CDR3 is 16 residues long. V lost 6 bases and J 4 bases, leaving 18 bases between the germline ends. The CDR3 bases are TGTGCCAGCAGTTTAACCCATCCCAGCCTTAATGAAAAACTGTTTTTT. Residues: CASSLTHPSLNEKLFF.

This clonotype was seen many times. The chain combines TRBV18 with TRBJ2-2; a possible D gene is TRBD2 (5 bases). The V and J ends lost 3 bases and 4 bases respectively, with 15 bases between them. CDR1 is KGHSH and CDR2 is LQKENI in the germline V gene. The CDR3 runs to 16 residues. The CDR3 DNA follows: TGTGCCAGCTCACCCGAATCCCGGGATCCCACCGGGGAGCTGTTTTTT. This translates into CASSPESRDPTGELFF.

This clonotype was observed a handful of times. The genes are TRBV5-8 and TRBJ1-5, with TRBD1 matching 7 bases. V was clipped by 4 bases and J by 1 base; unmatched bases: 8. This CDR3 contains 16 residues. Looked up from germline, CDR1 is SGHTS and CDR2 is YDEGEE. The CDR3 DNA reads TGTGCCAGCAGCCGGGTGGGGGGACAGAGCAATCAGCCCCAGCATTTT. Residues: CASSRVGGQSNQPQHF.

This chain links TRBV4-3 with TRBJ2-3, with TRBD2 matching 11 bases. The CDR3 totals 15 residues. Trimming took 3 bases from V and 4 from J; bases not matched to a gene: 3. The germline V gene has CDR1 LGHNA and CDR2 YSLEER. The CDR3 is CASSHSGRVSDTQYF. The CDR3 DNA sequence: TGCGCCAGCAGCCATAGCGGGAGGGTGTCAGATACGCAGTATTTT.

The chain links TRBV18 to TRBJ1-2; the match to TRBD1 covers 7 bases. In germline, CDR1 is KGHSH, CDR2 LQKENI. The CDR3 has 14 amino acids. With 3 bases clipped from V and 3 bases from J, the junction kept 4 bases outside the gene matches. This CDR3 reads CASSPTGIDYGYTF. The CDR3 DNA follows: TGTGCCAGCTCACCGACAGGGATTGACTATGGCTACACCTTC. Based on the CDR3 plus reference TRBV18 and TRBJ1-2, the full variable domain is NAGVMQNPRHLVRRRGQEARLRCSPMKGHSHVYWYRQLPEEGLKFMVYLQKENIIDESGMPKERFSAEFPKEGPSILRIQQVVRGDSAAYFCASSPTGIDYGYTFGSGTRLTVV.

This clonotype was seen at least ten times. The chain couples TRBV12-3 or TRBV12-4 to TRBJ2-1; the D call may be TRBD1 or TRBD2 (5 bases each). The CDR3 is 15 residues long. The V and J ends lost 6 bases and 7 bases respectively, with 19 bases between them. The CDR3 DNA is TGTGCCAGCAGCCGACCGGGGACCAAGGATAATGAGCAGTTCTTC. This codes for CASSRPGTKDNEQFF.

The sample holds many counts of this clonotype. The chain couples TRBV12-3 or TRBV12-4 to TRBJ2-1; 7 bases align to TRBD1. CDR3 length equals 15 residues. Losses at the gene ends were 3 bases for V and 0 bases for J; bases not matched to a gene: 2. The CDR3 protein is CASSLTGHSYNEQFF. CDR3 coding DNA: TGTGCCAGCAGTTTGACAGGGCACTCCTACAATGAGCAGTTCTTC.

The chain is built from TRBV6-2 or TRBV6-3 and TRBJ2-1; D is unclear. Trimming took off 6 bases at V and 7 bases at J, with 10 bases between the two ends. Germline CDR1 reads MNHEY; CDR2 reads SVGEGT. The CDR3 totals 12 residues. In DNA, the CDR3 is TGTGCCAGCAGCCAAAGTAAGAATGAGCAGTTCTTC. Encoded protein: CASSQSKNEQFF.

The gene calls are TRBV5-8 and TRBJ2-1; 13 bases are a match to TRBD2. CDR1 and CDR2 from the germline V gene are SGHTS and YDEGEE. Germline trimming cut 4 bases from V and 7 bases from J; bases unmatched to any gene: 8. This CDR3 has 16 amino acids. The CDR3 sequence: CASSPPGLAGVNEQFF. For the CDR3, the DNA is TGTGCCAGCAGCCCCCCCGGACTAGCGGGAGTAAATGAGCAGTTCTTC.

This chain connects TRBV12-5 to TRBJ2-5; tentative D call: TRBD2 (6 bases). V gave up 5 bases and J gave up 3 bases, with 19 bases separating them. From germline, CDR1 is LGHNT and CDR2 FRNRAP. This CDR3 is built from 16 residues. The DNA for the CDR3 is TGTGCTAGTGGTCCTGCTGGACTAACTCCCGAAGAGACCCAGTACTTC. Protein: CASGPAGLTPEETQYF.

A few counts support this clonotype. The V call is TRBV25-1, the J call TRBJ2-1; D is uncertain. This CDR3 has 11 residues. Germline-derived CDR1 and CDR2 are MGHDK and SYGVNS. V was clipped by 6 bases and J by 8 bases, with 8 bases between them. The CDR3 bases are TGTGCCAGCAGACGATCAGATGAGCAGTTCTTC. It is translated as CASRRSDEQFF.